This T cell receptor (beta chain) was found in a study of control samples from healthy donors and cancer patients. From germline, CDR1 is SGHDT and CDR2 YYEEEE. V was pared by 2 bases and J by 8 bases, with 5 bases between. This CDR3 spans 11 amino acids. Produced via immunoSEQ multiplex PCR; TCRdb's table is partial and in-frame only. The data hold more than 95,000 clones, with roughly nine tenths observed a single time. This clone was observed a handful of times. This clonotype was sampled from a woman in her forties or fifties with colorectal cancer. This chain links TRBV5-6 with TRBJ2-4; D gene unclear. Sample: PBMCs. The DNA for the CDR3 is TGTGCCAGCAGCTTCTCGGACATTCAGTACTTC. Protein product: CASSFSDIQYF.